Listed below are T cell receptor beta chains from one sample, sequenced in a study of response to subunit inactivated influenza vaccine. One entry per CDR3 protein results from TCRdb running MiXCR on the RT-PCR reads. The sample records around 790,000 distinct CDR3 sequences, around 21% being singletons. Here the sequenced sample was PBMCs from blood, taken 4 to 6 days after vaccination. The source is a man in his fifties or sixties who received an inactivated influenza vaccine. CDR3s include the opening cysteine and the closing phenylalanine or tryptophan. Fields, in order: J gene, D gene, V gene, clone size, CDR3 DNA, CDR3 protein. The D gene is left open where the match is weak. Clone size is given for some rows only: seen once, a few or many times, or a class if the clone is expanded.

TRBJ2-7,-,TRBV4-3,few,TGCGCCAGCAGCCAGCGACAGGTGGGCGAGCAGTACTTC,CASSQRQVGEQYF
TRBJ2-5,-,TRBV29-1,few,TGCAGCGGTCGAGGTGGCGACGAGACCCAGTACTTC,CSGRGGDETQYF
TRBJ2-1,TRBD2,TRBV11-2,few,TGTGCCAGCAGCATAGGACTAGCGGGAGGCAATGAGCAGTTCTTC,CASSIGLAGGNEQFF
TRBJ2-7,-,TRBV10-3,-,TGTGCCATCAGTGAAGGGCTCGAGCAGTACTTC,CAISEGLEQYF
TRBJ2-1,-,TRBV7-8,-,TGTGCCAGCCGGGAGTCGGACAATGAGCAGTTCTTC,CASRESDNEQFF
TRBJ2-3,TRBD2,TRBV29-1,-,TGCAGCGCCGGGACTAGCGGGAGCCCGGCGGATACGCAGTATTTT,CSAGTSGSPADTQYF
TRBJ2-6,-,TRBV4-3,few,TGCGCCAGCAGCCAAAAAGGGGTGGACGGGGCCAACGTCCTGACTTTC,CASSQKGVDGANVLTF
TRBJ2-7,TRBD1,TRBV3-1,-,TGTGCCAGCAGCCAAGCGGGACAGTACGAGCAGTACTTC,CASSQAGQYEQYF
TRBJ1-1,-,TRBV20-1,-,TGCAGAGGACACGGGACGGCCCTTGAAGCTTTCTTT,CRGHGTALEAFF
TRBJ2-6,-,TRBV5-6,-,TGTGCCAGCAGGGGACGGGGCTCTGGGGCCAACGTCCTGACTTTC,CASRGRGSGANVLTF
TRBJ2-7,-,TRBV12-3/TRBV12-4,many,TGTGCCAGCAGTCGTGCTGTCATCAGCAAAAACCAGTACTTC,CASSRAVISKNQYF
TRBJ2-1,-,TRBV20-1,-,TGCAGTGCTAGAGACCATAGGGGGCAGTTCTTC,CSARDHRGQFF
TRBJ2-3,-,TRBV7-9,few,TGTGCCAGCAGCTTAAGCCTGACCGGAGATACGCAGTATTTT,CASSLSLTGDTQYF
TRBJ1-2,TRBD1,TRBV12-3/TRBV12-4,-,TGTGCCAGCAGGAGACAGGGACGAGCCCTGGGCTACACCTTC,CASRRQGRALGYTF
TRBJ2-1,TRBD2,TRBV6-5,few,TGTGCCGCGGGACTAGCGGGAGTTGAGCAGTTCTTC,CAAGLAGVEQFF
TRBJ1-5,-,TRBV19,few,TGTGCCAGTAGTCCTTCGGGGACAAGCAATCAGCCCCAGCATTTT,CASSPSGTSNQPQHF
TRBJ2-1,TRBD1,TRBV5-5,few,TGTGCCAGCAGCTTGGTTGGACAGGGGTTGGATGAGCAGTTCTTC,CASSLVGQGLDEQFF
TRBJ2-7,TRBD2,TRBV7-2,-,TGTGCCAGCAGCCCAGGTCTAGCGGCAAGCTCCTACGAGCAGTACTTC,CASSPGLAASSYEQYF
TRBJ1-1,-,TRBV6-1,-,TGTGCCAGCAGTGAAGAGAGGACCCTTAACACGGGAGCTTTCTTT,CASSEERTLNTGAFF
TRBJ1-6,-,TRBV2,-,TGTGCCAGCAGTGAAGAACACCAGTCACCCCTCCACTTT,CASSEEHQSPLHF
TRBJ2-6,-,TRBV12-3/TRBV12-4,many,TGTGCCAGCAGTTTAAGTTGGACCTCCTCTGGGGCCAACGTCCTGACTTTC,CASSLSWTSSGANVLTF
TRBJ2-3,-,TRBV4-3,-,TGCGCCAGCAGCCAGCAGGAGGAAGATACGCAGTATTTT,CASSQQEEDTQYF
TRBJ2-5,-,TRBV20-1,few,TGCAGTGCTAGAGAAGCGGCAGGGAGGCCGCGCACGACCCAGTACTTC,CSAREAAGRPRTTQYF
TRBJ2-1,TRBD1,TRBV15,-,TGTGCCACCAGCAGAGCCCAGGGGGCAAACAATGAGCAGTTCTTC,CATSRAQGANNEQFF
TRBJ2-2,TRBD2,TRBV10-2,-,TGCGCCAGCAGCTGGACTAGGGAGAACACCGGGGAGCTGTTTTTT,CASSWTRENTGELFF
TRBJ2-5,TRBD1,TRBV6-1,many,TGTGCCAGCAGTGAAGCTCCGCCCAGGGGGCATGAGACCCAGTACTTC,CASSEAPPRGHETQYF
TRBJ2-7,-,TRBV20-1,few,TGCAGTGCTAGGGGACCGACACTCTACGAGCAGTACTTC,CSARGPTLYEQYF
TRBJ2-7,-,TRBV4-1,few,TGCGCCAGCAGCCAAGTTATGCTCCAGGGAGGCGAGCAGTACTTC,CASSQVMLQGGEQYF
TRBJ2-7,TRBD2,TRBV19,-,TGTGCCAGTAGTCCCTACACTAGCGGGAGGGCCTACGAGCAGTACTTC,CASSPYTSGRAYEQYF
TRBJ2-5,TRBD1,TRBV5-1,-,TGCGCCAGCAGCCCGGGACAGAGCGGTCCTCAAGAGACCCAGTACTTC,CASSPGQSGPQETQYF
TRBJ2-1,TRBD1,TRBV29-1,few,TGCAGCGTTACCGGACAGGGGGACTACAATGAGCAGTTCTTC,CSVTGQGDYNEQFF
TRBJ2-1,TRBD2,TRBV20-1,-,TGCAGTGCTAGATTACGACTAGCGGACAATGAGCAGTTCTTC,CSARLRLADNEQFF